This T cell receptor beta chain was documented in a study of blood T cell repertoires in COVID-19. Overall study context: Sites across the United States, Italy and Spain contributed samples from acute and convalescent COVID-19. The analysed material was cDNA or gDNA that came from T cells, B-cell-depleted T cells, or PBMCs.

Germline lookup yields CDR1 SNHLY and CDR2 FYNNEI. Trimming pared 6 bases from V and 5 bases from J, leaving 19 bases between. This CDR3 has 16 amino acids. The data were produced by immunoSEQ multiplex PCR, yet TCRdb's version contains in-frame clones alone and is incomplete. The sample has approximately 100,000 clones, approximately 84% seen once; the top ten hold more than 13%. Source material: peripheral blood. The chain couples TRBV2 to TRBJ1-4; weak D call: TRBD1 (6 bases). The sequence was collected from a woman aged 55-75 years with acute or convalescent COVID-19. The CDR3 DNA reads TGTGCCAGCAGCAAAAACTCACAGGGCACAAATGAAAAACTGTTTTTT. This translates into CASSKNSQGTNEKLFF.